This T cell receptor beta chain was found in a study of shared clonotypes between healthy human individuals. Background on the study: Serving as donors were a couple of women and a few men, whose ages spanned 18 to 49. Study-level points and caveats: Clonotype sharing across several donors was observed for roughly 5% of naive CD4 clonotypes. In contrast to clonotypes shared by all four donors, non-shared clonotypes had lower generation probabilities. It was only blood that was sampled, and tissue repertoires likely differ.

Remarks on this clone: As yet, its antigen is unknown.

V was clipped by 3 bases and J by 6 bases, with 12 bases between them. Germline CDR1 reads MNHEY; CDR2 reads SVGAGI. The length of the CDR3 is 14 residues. The repertoire was sequenced with immunoSEQ multiplex PCR; TCRdb's copy has only in-frame clones and lacks some. Of a few hundred thousand clones detected, 65% appear once; the ten largest clones hold roughly 11%. V usage is TRBV6-5 and J usage is TRBJ2-1; D may be TRBD1 or TRBD2 (5 bases each). Sequencing used memory CD4+ T cells sorted from blood. Subset here: CD45RA-negative fraction. This receptor was taken from a man aged 30 to 39 in good health. The CDR3 here is CASSYRSGPNEQFF. The CDR3 DNA is TGTGCCAGCAGTTATAGGTCGGGGCCCAATGAGCAGTTCTTC.